This T cell receptor beta chain appears in the sequencing data of a study of cytomegalovirus exposure and HLA in healthy donors. This CDR3 contains 15 residues. Germline V gene lookup returns CDR1 KGHSH and CDR2 LQKENI. V lost 3 bases and J lost 4, with 15 bases in between. Concerning this clone itself: What it recognizes is unknown.

This PCR relied on a set of 60 Vbeta primers and 13 Jbeta primers. Clones were read by immunoSEQ multiplex PCR, and TCRdb kept only the in-frame ones, dropping some. The table lists about 190,000 clones, over 70% of them singletons. General observations from the study: High sensitivity and specificity were reportedly achieved when the classifier diagnosed cytomegalovirus status. A later analysis linked a missense variant in DCLRE1C to the trimming of TCR beta V and J genes. HLA allele associations emerged for some 16,000 TCR beta sequences in a later analysis, at 0.05 false discovery rate. Accurate HLA-A and HLA-B prediction from TCR beta sequences was reported for most subjects.

Sequencing was performed on PBMCs. This TCR was sampled from a young woman in good health and CMV-seropositive. The chain combines TRBV18 with TRBJ1-2; D ambiguous. CDR3 region: CASSPDREQVYGYTF. The CDR3 region has the DNA TGTGCCAGCTCACCGGATCGAGAGCAGGTCTATGGCTACACCTTC.